Listed below are T cell receptor beta chains from one sample, sequenced in a study of Graves' ophthalmopathy and Graves' hyperthyroidism. Each CDR3 protein gets one entry after TCRdb re-called the multiplex PCR reads with MiXCR. This table has tens of thousands of distinct CDR3 sequences, 52% appearing once. Material: peripheral blood. The source of these receptors is an adult man with Graves' ophthalmopathy. Each CDR3 is given without its conserved first and last residue. Fields, in order: V gene, CDR3 protein.

V gene: TRBV20-1; CDR3 protein: SAVSGGSVGETQY
V gene: TRBV12-5; CDR3 protein: ASEGRSTEAF
V gene: TRBV7-9; CDR3 protein: ASSLDIAGVIRKNEQF
V gene: TRBV20-1; CDR3 protein: SATSDRDQPQH
V gene: TRBV18; CDR3 protein: ASSPTQVVSNTEAF
V gene: TRBV10-3; CDR3 protein: AISELRGRHNEQF
V gene: TRBV20-1; CDR3 protein: SARDIAGVADTQY
V gene: TRBV19; CDR3 protein: ASSIRSMSPSNSPLH
V gene: TRBV20-1; CDR3 protein: SARLAGGQETQH
V gene: TRBV4-1; CDR3 protein: ASSRGDSKSEQY
V gene: TRBV11-2; CDR3 protein: ASSSGTSGAKY
V gene: TRBV12-3/TRBV12-4; CDR3 protein: ASRRPGTTNSPLH
V gene: TRBV5-1; CDR3 protein: ASSPRPGGWARGEQY
V gene: TRBV29-1; CDR3 protein: STAARAPGNTEAF
V gene: TRBV6-4; CDR3 protein: ASSDSSTGELF
V gene: TRBV10-3; CDR3 protein: AISEGTGHGAEAF
V gene: TRBV25-1; CDR3 protein: ASSELTGVSGNTIY
V gene: TRBV7-7; CDR3 protein: ASSLAAGGDNEQF
V gene: TRBV5-4; CDR3 protein: ASSLLWKGEQY
V gene: TRBV9; CDR3 protein: ASSVATSGGTDTQY
V gene: TRBV2; CDR3 protein: ASSRNLAGMETQY
V gene: TRBV12-3/TRBV12-4; CDR3 protein: ASSGIGGSYEQY
V gene: TRBV5-5; CDR3 protein: ASSSIGQGFIEQF
V gene: TRBV20-1; CDR3 protein: SAPGLRYNEQF
V gene: TRBV10-2; CDR3 protein: ASSESLLGQGYYNEQF
V gene: TRBV2; CDR3 protein: ARPRATYEQY
V gene: TRBV14; CDR3 protein: ASSPGTENNEQF
V gene: TRBV19; CDR3 protein: ATGQAHVTEAF
V gene: TRBV7-3; CDR3 protein: ASSLTGGMNAEAF
V gene: TRBV27; CDR3 protein: ASSLIGARAEAF
V gene: TRBV25-1; CDR3 protein: ASSPGTSDNEQF
V gene: TRBV13; CDR3 protein: ASSPYRDSSNYGYT
V gene: TRBV25-1; CDR3 protein: ASSESGGNPGEQY
V gene: TRBV10-3; CDR3 protein: AISVSYGYT
V gene: TRBV30; CDR3 protein: AWNGVYGYT
V gene: TRBV10-2; CDR3 protein: ASSERQGLVGNTIY
V gene: TRBV2; CDR3 protein: AGKRREYNEQF
V gene: TRBV30; CDR3 protein: AWRVGGTNEKLF
V gene: TRBV7-9; CDR3 protein: ASRTGTEAF
V gene: TRBV5-1; CDR3 protein: ASSLSFKATNEKLF
V gene: TRBV20-1; CDR3 protein: SASGTGGLYEQY
V gene: TRBV4-2; CDR3 protein: ASSQDKGKGAF
V gene: TRBV7-9; CDR3 protein: ASSLRGNIEKLL
V gene: TRBV12-3/TRBV12-4; CDR3 protein: ASVRQGADTQY
V gene: TRBV14; CDR3 protein: ASRPLMCSYNSPLH
V gene: TRBV7-3; CDR3 protein: ASSLMTGGGELF